This T cell receptor beta chain originates from a study of blood T cell repertoires in COVID-19. About the study: Sources were T cells, B-cell-depleted T cells, or PBMCs; the material itself was cDNA or gDNA.

Libraries were prepared by immunoSEQ multiplex PCR; TCRdb keeps only in-frame clonotypes and omits some of them. The sample includes roughly 150,000 clones, around 90% seen only once; the top ten take 2.5% to 3%. This clone has only one observation. Looked up from germline, CDR1 is SGHTA and CDR2 is FQGNSA. CDR3 length: 13 residues. Trimming left V 5 bases short and J 14 bases short, with 16 bases between. Sample: peripheral blood. The TCR originated in a woman at least 80 years old with COVID-19, enrolled during active disease. The chain combines TRBV7-2 with TRBJ1-6; weak D call: TRBD1 (5 bases). CDR3 nucleotides: TGTGCCAGCAGCCCTGACAGCGTAGGGGCCCTCCACTTT. Translated: CASSPDSVGALHF.